A single sample is the source of the 7 T cell receptor beta chains below, sequenced in a study of T cells in Graves' hyperthyroidism and ophthalmopathy. It was RNA transcripts that yielded the amplified TCR beta CDR3 regions. HTBI primers drove first-round RT-PCR of the TCR CDR3. TCRdb reprocessed the multiplex PCR reads with MiXCR, giving one entry per CDR3 protein. In the table there are around 570,000 distinct CDR3 sequences, just under 20% of which are singletons. The sample comprised blood. Receptor source: a man in his forties with Graves' ophthalmopathy.

This clonotype was recorded many times. The rearrangement uses TRBV7-2 and TRBJ2-1; D tentatively reads TRBD1 or TRBD2 (5 bases each). CDR3 length: 14 amino acids. The V and J ends lost 4 bases and 4 bases respectively, with 11 bases between them. In germline, CDR1 is SGHTA, CDR2 FQGNSA. CDR3 bases: TGTGCCAGCAGCTCCCGGGACCTTTACAATGAGCAGTTCTTC. Encoded protein: CASSSRDLYNEQFF. Looking up the rest from reference TRBV7-2 and TRBJ2-1 gives the full variable domain: GAGVSQSPSNKVTEKGKDVELRCDPISGHTALYWYRQSLGQGLEFLIYFQGNSAPDKSGLPSDRFSAERTGGSVSTLTIQRTQQEDSAVYLCASSSRDLYNEQFFGPGTRLTVL.

This clonotype was detected many times. V usage is TRBV5-1 and J usage is TRBJ2-5; D is perhaps TRBD1 (5 bases). Trimming cost V 3 bases and J 2 bases, with 11 bases left between them. Germline CDR1 reads SGHRS; CDR2 reads YFSETQ. This CDR3 comprises 14 residues. The CDR3 reads CASSWGRGQETQYF. The CDR3 DNA follows: TGCGCCAGCAGCTGGGGCCGCGGACAAGAGACCCAGTACTTC.

This clonotype was observed at least ten times. This sequence joins TRBV20-1 and TRBJ2-1; 9 bases are a match to TRBD2. The J segment lost 6 bases and the V segment lost 8 bases, leaving 11 bases of the junction unmatched. This CDR3 has 14 residues. CDR1 and CDR2 (germline): DFQATT, SNEGSKA (reference sequence). Written as DNA, the CDR3 is TGCAGTCCCCTAGTGGGACTAGCCCCCAATGAGCAGTTCTTC. This codes for CSPLVGLAPNEQFF.

The V gene is TRBV4-3, the J gene TRBJ2-1, with D perhaps given as TRBD1 or TRBD2 (5 bases each). Germline CDR1 and CDR2: LGHNA and YSLEER. V was shortened by 0 bases and J by 7 bases, with 13 bases between the two germline ends. CDR3 length: 15 amino acids. Written as DNA, the CDR3 is TGCGCCAGCAGCCAAGAGGGGGACCTGTGGAATGAGCAGTTCTTC. Its protein is CASSQEGDLWNEQFF.

The chain's CDR3 is CASSQDPPRGGGYGYTF. The CDR3 DNA reads as TGCGCCAGCAGCCAAGATCCTCCACGTGGGGGAGGGTATGGCTACACCTTC. The chain couples TRBV4-1 to TRBJ1-2, with D possibly being TRBD1 (5 bases). Trimming took 0 bases from V and 5 from J, leaving 19 bases between them. The germline CDR1 and CDR2 sequences are MGHRA and YSYEKL. The CDR3 consists of 17 residues.

The gene calls are TRBV5-5 and TRBJ1-4, with TRBD1 identical over 9 bases. The CDR3 has 14 residues. Germline V gene lookup returns CDR1 SGHKS and CDR2 YYEKEE (reference sequence). V dropped 5 bases and J dropped 8; count of bases not matched to a gene: 7. The CDR3 nucleotides are TGTGCCAGCAGAGCACAGGGGGCTGGGGAAAAACTGTTTTTT. It yields the protein CASRAQGAGEKLFF.

The CDR3 nucleotides read TGTGCCAGCAGCTTGGATGTGCGATCTAACTATGGCTACACCTTC. Translated: CASSLDVRSNYGYTF. The V and J genes are TRBV5-6 and TRBJ1-2; D gene ambiguous. The CDR3 runs to 15 residues. V was cut by 0 bases and J by 0 bases, with 9 bases left in between. In germline, CDR1 is SGHDT, CDR2 YYEEEE.